These 18 T cell receptor beta chains were all obtained from the same sample, sequenced in a study of technical replicates of blood from a handful of donors. Sequencing used immunoSEQ multiplex PCR; TCRdb keeps in-frame clones, though not all of them. The sample lists some 14,000 clones, approximately 84% occurring once. What was sequenced was PBMCs. These receptors all come from a human donor in good health.

This clone was observed once. The chain carries TRBV18 and TRBJ2-4, with D perhaps TRBD1 (5 bases). Trimming left V 4 bases short and J 0 bases short, with 10 bases between. In germline, CDR1 is KGHSH, CDR2 LQKENI. The CDR3 sequence is 15 residues long. The CDR3 DNA sequence: TGTGCCAGCTCACTAGACAGCCTAGCCAAAAACATTCAGTACTTC. This translates into CASSLDSLAKNIQYF. Full variable domain (remainder filled in from reference TRBV18 and TRBJ2-4): NAGVMQNPRHLVRRRGQEARLRCSPMKGHSHVYWYRQLPEEGLKFMVYLQKENIIDESGMPKERFSAEFPKEGPSILRIQQVVRGDSAAYFCASSLDSLAKNIQYFGAGTRLSVL.

The chain has TRBV6-1 and TRBJ2-1; a weak D match, TRBD2 (6 bases). CDR3 length: 15 amino acids. Germline CDR1 and CDR2: MNHNS and SASEGT. V was shortened by 0 bases and J by 0 bases, with 6 bases between the two germline ends. This chain's CDR3 is CASSEASGSYNEQFF. Here the CDR3 DNA reads TGTGCCAGCAGTGAAGCTAGCGGCTCCTACAATGAGCAGTTCTTC.

J is TRBJ2-1 and V is TRBV7-9; 11 nucleotides align to TRBD2. In germline, CDR1 is SEHNR, CDR2 FQNEAQ (reference sequence). V lost 5 bases, J lost 0 bases, and 6 bases stayed unmatched. CDR3 length equals 17 residues. CDR3 sequence: CASSTTTSGVSYNEQFF. CDR3 in DNA: TGTGCCAGCAGCACCACGACTAGCGGGGTCTCCTACAATGAGCAGTTCTTC. The variable domain in full, completed from reference TRBV7-9 and TRBJ2-1, reads DTGVSQNPRHKITKRGQNVTFRCDPISEHNRLYWYRQTLGQGPEFLTYFQNEAQLEKSRLLSDRFSAERPKGSFSTLEIQRTEQGDSAMYLCASSTTTSGVSYNEQFFGPGTRLTVL.

V and J are TRBV30 and TRBJ1-1, with a tentative D call TRBD1 (5 bases). The CDR3 covers 15 residues. V was clipped by 4 bases and J by 9 bases, with 24 bases between them. Germline V gene lookup returns CDR1 GTSNPN and CDR2 SVGIG (reference sequence). CDR3 bases: TGTGCCTGGACCCCTCCCGGGGACGGGAGGAGGCAAGCTTTCTTT. It specifies CAWTPPGDGRRQAFF.

The chain recombines TRBV27 with TRBJ1-2; the D gene is possibly TRBD1 (5 bases). Germline V CDR1 and CDR2: MNHEY, SMNVEV (reference sequence). The CDR3 loop spans 15 amino acids. Trimming shortened V by 4 bases and J by 4 bases, and 16 bases separated the two germline ends. The CDR3 DNA reads TGTGCCAGCAGTTCCGACAGTATACCCCTCTATGGCTACACCTTC. This gives the protein CASSSDSIPLYGYTF.

The chain recombines TRBV19 with TRBJ1-3; possibly TRBD1 for D (5 bases). Per germline, CDR1 LNHDA and CDR2 SQIVND (reference sequence). The V end was cut by 3 bases, the J end by 3 bases, with 12 bases between. This CDR3 spans 15 amino acids. The CDR3 nucleotides are TGTGCCAGTAGTATCCAGGGAGGTAATGGAAACACCATATATTTT. Its translation: CASSIQGGNGNTIYF.

The genes are TRBV7-2 and TRBJ1-2; D may be TRBD1 (5 bases). The germline V and J ends were trimmed by 1 base and 2 bases, with 11 bases remaining between them. The CDR3 contains 15 residues. Germline values: CDR1 SGHTA, CDR2 FQGNSA. CDR3 DNA: TGTGCCAGCAGCTTAGTTGCGCGACAGAACTATGGCTACACCTTC. Its translation: CASSLVARQNYGYTF. Variable domain in full (rest from reference TRBV7-2 and TRBJ1-2): GAGVSQSPSNKVTEKGKDVELRCDPISGHTALYWYRQSLGQGLEFLIYFQGNSAPDKSGLPSDRFSAERTGGSVSTLTIQRTQQEDSAVYLCASSLVARQNYGYTFGSGTRLTVV.

This clone was recorded a few times. V and J are TRBV5-6 and TRBJ2-7; possibly TRBD2 for D (6 bases). The CDR3 loop spans 14 amino acids. V lost 3 bases and J lost 7, with 17 bases in between. The germline CDR1 and CDR2 sequences are SGHDT and YYEEEE. CDR3 amino acids: CASSWGEDRGEQYF. CDR3 sequence (DNA): TGTGCCAGCAGCTGGGGGGAGGATCGGGGGGAGCAGTACTTC.

This chain joins TRBV2 and TRBJ2-1; TRBD2 matches 8 bases. J was trimmed by 8 bases and V by 8 bases; bases with no gene match: 8. This CDR3 is built from 13 residues. CDR1 and CDR2 from the germline V gene are SNHLY and FYNNEI. The CDR3 protein is CASGPGLAHEQFF. As DNA, the CDR3 is TGTGCCAGCGGTCCCGGACTAGCCCATGAGCAGTTCTTC.

The chain recombines TRBV13 with TRBJ2-5; D is unclear. The germline V gene encodes CDR1 PRHDT and CDR2 FYEKMQ (reference sequence). V was shortened by 5 bases and J by 2 bases, with 21 bases between the two germline ends. The CDR3 totals 17 residues. CDR3: CASSPGFAAVAQETQYF. The CDR3 DNA is TGTGCCAGCAGCCCAGGATTCGCAGCCGTGGCACAAGAGACCCAGTACTTC. The full variable domain, completed using reference TRBV13 and TRBJ2-5, is AAGVIQSPRHLIKEKRETATLKCYPIPRHDTVYWYQQGPGQDPQFLISFYEKMQSDKGSIPDRFSAQQFSDYHSELNMSSLELGDSALYFCASSPGFAAVAQETQYFGPGTRLLVL.

The chain joins TRBV2 to TRBJ2-7; D possibly corresponds to TRBD2 (5 bases). Germline CDR1 is SNHLY and CDR2 is FYNNEI. V was clipped by 4 bases and J by 7 bases, with 17 bases between them. This CDR3 region has 14 residues. CDR3 region: CASSGGSEGREQYF. The CDR3 region has the DNA TGTGCCAGCAGTGGAGGGTCTGAGGGTCGGGAGCAGTACTTC.

In nucleotides, the CDR3 is TGCGCCAGTTCCCGAATTCTCCGGGACAGGGGGCTTATGTACATTCAGTACTTC. Its protein is CASSRILRDRGLMYIQYF. The chain uses TRBV10-1 and TRBJ2-4, with 12 bases that match TRBD1. J lost 8 bases, V lost 9 bases, and 20 bases had no gene match. Germline lookup yields CDR1 WNHNN and CDR2 SYGVQD (reference sequence). The CDR3 loop spans 18 amino acids.

This chain connects TRBV25-1 to TRBJ2-1, with 9 bases lining up with TRBD1. This CDR3 has 15 amino acids. CDR1 is MGHDK, CDR2 SYGVNS, per germline. J was trimmed by 6 bases and V by 0 bases; bases with no gene match: 3. Written as DNA, the CDR3 is TGTGCCAGCAGTGAATATCCGGGACAGGGCAATGAGCAGTTCTTC. This gives the protein CASSEYPGQGNEQFF.

This chain uses TRBV7-6 with TRBJ1-3, with TRBD1 as a possible D gene (6 bases). CDR3 length equals 16 residues. V dropped 5 bases and J dropped 2 bases, with 16 bases sitting between them. Germline V gene data show CDR1 as SGHVS and CDR2 as FNYEAQ. As DNA, the CDR3 is TGTGCCAGCAGCCAGGCTTCCGGGACAACTGGAAACACCATATATTTT. Translating it yields CASSQASGTTGNTIYF.

CDR3: CASSDSGTSSSGANVLTF. Written as DNA, the CDR3 is TGTGCCAGCAGTGACTCCGGGACTAGCAGCTCTGGGGCCAACGTCCTGACTTTC. The rearrangement uses TRBV6-4 and TRBJ2-6; TRBD2 matches at 9 bases. Germline V gene lookup returns CDR1 MRHNA and CDR2 SNTAGT. This CDR3 comprises 18 residues. The junction had 3 bases not matched to a gene; V was cut back by 0 bases and J by 0 bases.

This chain links TRBV27 with TRBJ2-2; 10 positions match TRBD2. CDR3 length equals 16 residues. The germline V gene encodes CDR1 MNHEY and CDR2 SMNVEV (reference sequence). Trimming took 3 bases from V and 4 from J; bases not matched to a gene: 5. CDR3 sequence reads: CASSFLAGAVTGELFF. The CDR3 DNA reads as TGTGCCAGCAGTTTTCTAGCGGGAGCGGTCACCGGGGAGCTGTTTTTT.

This clone was recorded only once. The rearrangement joins TRBV19 to TRBJ2-7; possible D gene TRBD1, 6 bases. The CDR3 covers 18 residues. V was shortened by 1 base and J by 0 bases, with 19 bases between the two germline ends. Germline lookup yields CDR1 LNHDA and CDR2 SQIVND (reference sequence). CDR3 in DNA: TGTGCCAGTAGTATAGCCCCCTACCGACAGGCGGCCTCCTACGAGCAGTACTTC. Its protein is CASSIAPYRQAASYEQYF.

The V gene is TRBV29-1, the J gene TRBJ2-1; D is uncertain. The CDR3 consists of 10 residues. Germline values: CDR1 SQVTM, CDR2 ANQGSEA. Trimming pared 4 bases from V and 8 bases from J, leaving 6 bases between. DNA of the CDR3: TGCAGCGTTGGGCCCGATGAGCAGTTCTTC. Its protein is CSVGPDEQFF.